This T cell receptor (beta chain) appears in the sequencing data of a study of metastatic and nonmetastatic thyroid tumors. Overall study context: Repertoire comparison spanned blood and tumor or nodule tissue of malignant and benign thyroid patients.

This clone occurred many times. The antigen remains undetermined. TCRdb recomputed clones from the PCR reads via MiXCR. The top ten clones hold 9.6% of a sample with about 38,000 clones, roughly 26% of them seen once. Thyroid surgery was performed in patients who had received no treatment beforehand. Trimming took off 3 bases at V and 3 bases at J, with 28 bases between the two ends. The CDR3 length is 20 residues. Germline CDR1 is SGHTA and CDR2 is FQGTGA. Study findings and constraints: Reportedly, malignant thyroid tumors had significantly higher TCR beta diversity than benign nodules, in blood and tumor.

The specimen was blood. This receptor was obtained from a female donor with papillary thyroid cancer or a benign thyroid nodule (not recorded which). Some clones in this sample may be carry-over from other donors' samples. The chain carries TRBV7-3 and TRBJ2-3, with D possibly being TRBD1 (5 bases). CDR3 protein: CASSFRQKPSLDALTDTQYF. For the CDR3, the DNA is TGTGCCAGCAGCTTTCGACAGAAACCATCCTTAGACGCCTTGACAGATACGCAGTATTTT.